These 23 T cell receptor beta chains originate from one sample sequenced in a study of identical twins. MiXCR, run by TCRdb on the 5' RACE reads, gives a single entry per CDR3 protein. The table records 690,000 or so distinct CDR3 sequences, over 8.5% of them present only once. These same data were also listed under a study on yellow fever vaccine responses in identical twins.

The sequencing input was PBMCs. The origin of the receptors is a woman between 18 and 29 years old in good health.

This clonotype was recorded a few times. The J gene is TRBJ1-3, the V gene TRBV28, with unresolved D. This CDR3 region has 15 residues. V was pared by 1 base and J by 0 bases, with 7 bases between. Germline V lookup: CDR1 MDHEN, CDR2 SYDVKM. The DNA for the CDR3 is TGTGCCAGCAGTTTATTCAGCTTCTCTGGAAACACCATATATTTT. It yields the protein CASSLFSFSGNTIYF.

This clonotype was picked up a small number of times. The chain combines TRBV20-1 with TRBJ2-3; TRBD1 matches at 8 bases. The CDR3 consists of 13 residues. Germline V gene sequence: CDR1 DFQATT, CDR2 SNEGSKA (reference sequence). Losses at the gene ends were 6 bases for V and 3 bases for J; bases not matched to a gene: 5. The CDR3 nucleotides read TGCAGTGCGACCAGGGGGCCAACAGATACGCAGTATTTT. Residues: CSATRGPTDTQYF.

A few counts support this clonotype. The rearrangement uses TRBV25-1 and TRBJ2-1; tentative D call: TRBD2 (7 bases). V was pared by 6 bases and J by 6 bases, with 15 bases between. The CDR3 is 14 residues long. Germline CDR1 and CDR2: MGHDK and SYGVNS. Here the CDR3 reads CASRGLGGGNEQFF. The CDR3 DNA follows: TGTGCCAGCAGAGGACTAGGGGGGGGCAATGAGCAGTTCTTC.

This clonotype was counted between two and nine times. This chain joins TRBV25-1 and TRBJ2-1; D is uncertain. V gave up 1 base and J gave up 8 bases, with 12 bases separating them. The germline gives CDR1 MGHDK, CDR2 SYGVNS. The CDR3 totals 14 residues. The CDR3 region has the DNA TGTGCCAGCAGTGAATTTCTAAGCTCCGATGAGCAGTTCTTC. This translates into CASSEFLSSDEQFF. The full variable domain, its missing parts supplied by reference TRBV25-1 and TRBJ2-1, is EADIYQTPRYLVIGTGKKITLECSQTMGHDKMYWYQQDPGMELHLIHYSYGVNSTEKGDLSSESTVSRIRTEHFPLTLESARPSHTSQYLCASSEFLSSDEQFFGPGTRLTVL.

This clonotype was observed at least ten times. The gene calls are TRBV12-3 or TRBV12-4 and TRBJ1-1; a possible D gene is TRBD1 (5 bases). V was shortened by 3 bases and J by 1 base, with 12 bases between the two germline ends. The CDR3 spans 15 residues. The CDR3 region is CASSFRAGANTEAFF. Here the CDR3 DNA reads TGTGCCAGCAGTTTTAGGGCCGGGGCGAACACTGAAGCTTTCTTT.

This clonotype was found once. The rearrangement uses TRBV27 and TRBJ2-4; D is unclear. The V and J ends lost 6 bases and 8 bases respectively, with 23 bases between them. Germline CDR1 and CDR2: MNHEY and SMNVEV (reference sequence). This CDR3 has 16 residues. The CDR3 spells CASRLRSAGPTDIQYF. The CDR3 nucleotides are TGTGCCAGCAGACTTCGGAGCGCAGGTCCCACAGACATTCAGTACTTC.

The V call is TRBV5-1, the J call TRBJ2-7; perhaps TRBD2 as D (7 bases). Germline loops: CDR1 SGHRS, CDR2 YFSETQ. V was cut by 1 base and J by 5 bases, with 31 bases left in between. The CDR3 contains 20 residues. The CDR3, as DNA: TGCGCCAGCAGCTTGTACCCACGGGGGGCACGGGGAAGGATGTATGACGAGCAGTACTTC. Encoded protein: CASSLYPRGARGRMYDEQYF. Full variable domain (rest looked up from reference TRBV5-1 and TRBJ2-7): KAGVTQTPRYLIKTRGQQVTLSCSPISGHRSVSWYQQTPGQGLQFLFEYFSETQRNKGNFPGRFSGRQFSNSRSEMNVSTLELGDSALYLCASSLYPRGARGRMYDEQYFGPGTRLTVT.

This clonotype was seen ten or more times. The rearrangement joins TRBV7-8 to TRBJ2-1; weak D call: TRBD1 (5 bases). Per germline, CDR1 SGHVS and CDR2 FQNEAQ. The V end lost 2 bases, the J end lost 5 bases, and 10 bases lay between the germline ends. CDR3 length: 14 residues. In DNA, the CDR3 is TGTGCCAGCAGCTTACCCGACAGCCACAATGAGCAGTTCTTC. Amino acid sequence: CASSLPDSHNEQFF.

The V and J genes are TRBV7-2 and TRBJ1-6; D perhaps matches TRBD1 (5 bases). V dropped 5 bases and J dropped 10 bases, with 21 bases sitting between them. Germline V gene lookup returns CDR1 SGHTA and CDR2 FQGNSA. The CDR3 runs to 16 residues. The CDR3 is CASSTRPTGGSSPLHF. CDR3 coding DNA: TGTGCCAGCAGCACGCGGCCAACAGGAGGGAGCTCACCCCTCCACTTT.

This clonotype was observed a handful of times. This chain links TRBV11-2 with TRBJ2-1; 7 bases line up with TRBD2. CDR1 is SGHAT and CDR2 is FQNNGV in the germline V gene. CDR3 length: 12 residues. Losses at the gene ends were 4 bases for V and 12 bases for J; bases not matched to a gene: 6. DNA for the CDR3: TGTGCCAGCAGCTCACGACTAGCCTGGCAGTTCTTC. The encoded protein is CASSSRLAWQFF.

This chain joins TRBV4-2 and TRBJ1-5; a possible D gene is TRBD1 (5 bases). V was clipped by 0 bases and J by 6 bases, with 18 bases between them. Per germline, CDR1 LGHNA and CDR2 YNFKEQ. This CDR3 region has 17 residues. CDR3 DNA: TGTGCCAGCAGCCAAGAAGGTGGCGGGGCAGCCGGTCAGCCCCAGCATTTT. It specifies CASSQEGGGAAGQPQHF.

V and J are TRBV12-3 or TRBV12-4 and TRBJ2-1; either TRBD1 or TRBD2 may fit D (5 bases each). Trimming removed 7 bases at V and 0 bases at J, with 16 bases between. The CDR3 contains 16 residues. The CDR3 nucleotides read TGTGCCAGCACTGGGTCGGGGCCAGGCTCCTACAATGAGCAGTTCTTC. As protein: CASTGSGPGSYNEQFF.

There are a few counts of this clonotype. J is TRBJ1-1 and V is TRBV5-1; TRBD1 is a possible D gene (5 bases). V gave up 0 bases and J gave up 0 bases, with 15 bases separating them. The CDR3 contains 17 residues. Germline-derived CDR1 and CDR2 are SGHRS and YFSETQ. Written as DNA, the CDR3 is TGCGCCAGCAGCTTGGAGTGGGGCCTGGGGTTGAACACTGAAGCTTTCTTT. As protein: CASSLEWGLGLNTEAFF.

This clonotype was observed a few times. V and J are TRBV3-1 and TRBJ2-2; 9 bases map to TRBD2. CDR3 length: 16 residues. Unmatched junction bases numbered 5, after V lost 4 bases and J lost 2 bases. The germline V gene encodes CDR1 LGHDT and CDR2 YNNKEL (reference sequence). The CDR3 sequence: CASSPAGGGNTGELFF. The CDR3 nucleotides are TGTGCCAGCAGCCCCGCGGGGGGGGGTAACACCGGGGAGCTGTTTTTT.

This clonotype turned up a few times. This chain connects TRBV5-1 to TRBJ1-1, with 7 bases aligning to TRBD1. This CDR3 spans 13 amino acids. V was pared by 0 bases and J by 6 bases, with 2 bases of the junction left unmatched. Germline V gene data show CDR1 as SGHRS and CDR2 as YFSETQ. CDR3 in amino acids: CASSLDRGAEAFF. In DNA, the CDR3 is TGCGCCAGCAGCTTGGACAGGGGCGCTGAAGCTTTCTTT.

This clonotype was detected many times. The rearrangement links TRBV11-2 to TRBJ2-1; D not certain. This CDR3 region has 12 residues. The V gene's germline CDR1 is SGHAT and CDR2 FQNNGV. V lost 0 bases, J lost 8 bases, and 5 bases lay in between. In DNA, the CDR3 is TGTGCCAGCAGCTTAGATGGGCATGAGCAGTTCTTC. Translation: CASSLDGHEQFF.

The chain employs TRBV6-5 and TRBJ1-2; 11 bases are shared with TRBD1. The germline V gene has CDR1 MNHEY and CDR2 SVGAGI. CDR3 size: 14 residues. J was trimmed by 4 bases and V by 4 bases; bases with no gene match: 2. The CDR3 DNA sequence: TGTGCCAGCAGTTTTGGACAGGGGGCCTATGGCTACACCTTC. Amino acids: CASSFGQGAYGYTF.

The chain recombines TRBV27 with TRBJ1-5; perhaps TRBD1 as D (6 bases). The V gene lost 5 bases and the J gene lost 2 bases, with 19 bases spanning the gap. Germline lookup yields CDR1 MNHEY and CDR2 SMNVEV (reference sequence). The CDR3 runs to 17 residues. The CDR3 spells CASSVGTKGGGNQPQHF. CDR3 bases: TGTGCCAGCAGTGTAGGGACAAAGGGAGGTGGCAATCAGCCCCAGCATTTT.

This clonotype was detected ten times or more. The chain carries TRBV7-2 and TRBJ1-5; possibly TRBD1 for D (5 bases). CDR3 length: 16 residues. V dropped 2 bases and J dropped 4 bases, with 15 bases sitting between them. The germline CDR1 and CDR2 sequences are SGHTA and FQGNSA. CDR3 bases: TGTGCCAGCAGCTTATTGGGGGGATTGAATAATCAGCCCCAGCATTTT. As protein: CASSLLGGLNNQPQHF.

The genes are TRBV5-8 and TRBJ2-5, with TRBD1 identical over 10 bases. V lost 4 bases and J lost 2; bases outside the gene matches: 8. The CDR3 loop spans 16 amino acids. CDR1 and CDR2 (germline): SGHTS, YDEGEE. The CDR3 is CASSQGQGFQQETQYF. The CDR3 DNA is TGTGCCAGCAGCCAGGGACAGGGGTTTCAGCAAGAGACCCAGTACTTC.

This chain connects TRBV2 to TRBJ1-6; no firm D call. The V end lost 7 bases, the J end lost 7 bases, and 5 bases lay between the germline ends. This CDR3 has 11 residues. Germline V lookup: CDR1 SNHLY, CDR2 FYNNEI. Here the CDR3 reads CASMGNSPLHF. In nucleotides, the CDR3 is TGTGCCAGCATGGGGAATTCACCCCTCCACTTT. The full variable domain, in which reference TRBV2 and TRBJ1-6 provide the parts outside the CDR3, is EPEVTQTPSHQVTQMGQEVILRCVPISNHLYFYWYRQILGQKVEFLVSFYNNEISEKSEIFDDQFSVERPDGSNFTLKIRSTKLEDSAMYFCASMGNSPLHFGNGTRLTVT.

There are a few counts of this clonotype. This chain uses TRBV12-3 or TRBV12-4 with TRBJ2-7; unclear D gene. The CDR3 is 13 amino acids. V lost 3 bases, J lost 1 base, and 7 bases lay in between. CDR3 loop: CASSFLQSYEQYF. CDR3 coding DNA: TGTGCCAGCAGTTTCTTGCAGTCCTACGAGCAGTACTTC.

The chain links TRBV28 to TRBJ1-5; D perhaps matches TRBD1 (5 bases). The CDR3 loop spans 17 amino acids. Trimming took 2 bases from V and 2 from J, leaving 16 bases between them. The germline V gene encodes CDR1 MDHEN and CDR2 SYDVKM. The CDR3, as DNA: TGTGCCAGCAGTTTACGAGGGACGGCCTTTGGCAATCAGCCCCAGCATTTT. Protein sequence: CASSLRGTAFGNQPQHF. The full variable domain, rest sourced from reference TRBV28 and TRBJ1-5, is DVKVTQSSRYLVKRTGEKVFLECVQDMDHENMFWYRQDPGLGLRLIYFSYDVKMKEKGDIPEGYSVSREKKERFSLILESASTNQTSMYLCASSLRGTAFGNQPQHFGDGTRLSIL.